This T cell receptor beta chain was sequenced for a study of blood T cell repertoires in COVID-19. Clones were read by immunoSEQ multiplex PCR, and TCRdb kept only the in-frame ones, dropping some. The sample lists 60,000 to 85,000 clones, about 85% occurring once. The CDR3 spans 13 residues. V dropped 6 bases and J dropped 5 bases, with 13 bases sitting between them. Looked up from germline, CDR1 is MNHEY and CDR2 is SMNVEV (reference sequence). The sequenced material came from peripheral blood. This chain uses TRBV27 with TRBJ2-5; D possibly corresponds to TRBD1 (6 bases). This sequence was found in a man aged 60 to 75 with COVID-19, enrolled during active disease. The CDR3 DNA follows: TGTGCCAGCAGGGCAGGGGATTGGGAGACCCAGTACTTC. Protein: CASRAGDWETQYF.